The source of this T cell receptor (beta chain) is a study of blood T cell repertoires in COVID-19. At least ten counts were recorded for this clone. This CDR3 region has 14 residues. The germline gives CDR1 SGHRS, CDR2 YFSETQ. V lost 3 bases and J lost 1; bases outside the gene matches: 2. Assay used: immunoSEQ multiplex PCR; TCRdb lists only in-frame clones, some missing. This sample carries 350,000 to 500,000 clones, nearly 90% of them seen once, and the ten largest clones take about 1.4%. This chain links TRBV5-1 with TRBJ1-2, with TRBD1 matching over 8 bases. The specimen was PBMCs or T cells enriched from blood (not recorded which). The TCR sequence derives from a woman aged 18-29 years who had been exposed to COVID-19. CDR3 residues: CASSSGQGNYGYTF. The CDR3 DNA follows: TGCGCCAGCAGCTCCGGACAGGGTAACTATGGCTACACCTTC.